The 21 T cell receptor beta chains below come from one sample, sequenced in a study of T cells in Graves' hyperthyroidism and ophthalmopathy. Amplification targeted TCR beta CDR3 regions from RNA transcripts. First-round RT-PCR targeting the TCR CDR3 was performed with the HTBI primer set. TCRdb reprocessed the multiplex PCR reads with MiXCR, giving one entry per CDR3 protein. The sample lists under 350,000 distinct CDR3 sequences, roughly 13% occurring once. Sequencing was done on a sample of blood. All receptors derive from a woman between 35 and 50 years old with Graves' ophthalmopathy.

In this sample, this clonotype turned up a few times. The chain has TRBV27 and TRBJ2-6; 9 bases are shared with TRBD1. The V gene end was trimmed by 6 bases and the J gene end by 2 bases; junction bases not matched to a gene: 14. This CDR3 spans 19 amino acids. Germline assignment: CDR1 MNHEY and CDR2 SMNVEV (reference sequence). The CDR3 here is CASRPWGDRVIPGANVLTF. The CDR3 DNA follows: TGTGCCAGCAGACCCTGGGGGGACAGGGTTATTCCTGGGGCCAACGTCCTGACTTTC.

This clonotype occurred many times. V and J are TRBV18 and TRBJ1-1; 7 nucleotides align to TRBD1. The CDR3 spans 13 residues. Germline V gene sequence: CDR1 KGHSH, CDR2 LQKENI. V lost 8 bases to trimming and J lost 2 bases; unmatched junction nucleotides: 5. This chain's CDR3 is CASTQGLNTEAFF. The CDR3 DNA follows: TGTGCCAGCACACAGGGGTTAAACACTGAAGCTTTCTTT.

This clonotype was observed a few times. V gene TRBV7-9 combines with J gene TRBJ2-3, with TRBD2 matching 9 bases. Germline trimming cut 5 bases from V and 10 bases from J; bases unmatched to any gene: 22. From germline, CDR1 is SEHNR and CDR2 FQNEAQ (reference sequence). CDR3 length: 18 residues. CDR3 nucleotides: TGTGCCAGCAGCCCTCCGGCGGAGCTAGCGGGGCCCGCGGGTGCGCAGTATTTT. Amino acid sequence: CASSPPAELAGPAGAQYF.

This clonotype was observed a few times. The CDR3 DNA is TGTGCCACCAGCAGAACAAGCACGAACACCGGGGAGCTGTTTTTT. Residues: CATSRTSTNTGELFF. The rearrangement joins TRBV15 to TRBJ2-2; D unresolved. The V gene's germline CDR1 is LNHNV and CDR2 YYDKDF (reference sequence). The CDR3 loop spans 15 amino acids. Trimming removed 2 bases from V and 0 bases from J, with 7 bases in between. The full variable domain, with the rest looked up from reference TRBV15 and TRBJ2-2, is DAMVIQNPRYQVTQFGKPVTLSCSQTLNHNVMYWYQQKSSQAPKLLFHYYDKDFNNEADTPDNFQSRRPNTSFCFLDIRSPGLGDTAMYLCATSRTSTNTGELFFGEGSRLTVL.

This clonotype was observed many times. The DNA for the CDR3 is TGTGCCAGCAGTGAGCGCGACGGAGATACGCAGTATTTT. Its protein product is CASSERDGDTQYF. The chain employs TRBV2 and TRBJ2-3; unclear D gene. Trimming stripped 3 bases from V and 5 bases from J, with 9 bases between. CDR3 length: 13 amino acids. Germline assignment: CDR1 SNHLY and CDR2 FYNNEI.

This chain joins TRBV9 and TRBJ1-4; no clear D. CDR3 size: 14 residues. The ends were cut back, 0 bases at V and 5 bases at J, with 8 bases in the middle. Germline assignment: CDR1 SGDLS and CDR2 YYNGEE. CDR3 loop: CASSVALQNEKLFF. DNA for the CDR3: TGTGCCAGCAGCGTAGCTTTACAGAATGAAAAACTGTTTTTT.

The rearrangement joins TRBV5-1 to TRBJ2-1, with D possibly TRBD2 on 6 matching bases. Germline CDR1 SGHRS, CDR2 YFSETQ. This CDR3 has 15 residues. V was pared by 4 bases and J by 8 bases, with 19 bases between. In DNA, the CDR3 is TGCGCCAGCAGCATGGCGGGGAAAACGGAACATGAGCAGTTCTTC. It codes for CASSMAGKTEHEQFF.

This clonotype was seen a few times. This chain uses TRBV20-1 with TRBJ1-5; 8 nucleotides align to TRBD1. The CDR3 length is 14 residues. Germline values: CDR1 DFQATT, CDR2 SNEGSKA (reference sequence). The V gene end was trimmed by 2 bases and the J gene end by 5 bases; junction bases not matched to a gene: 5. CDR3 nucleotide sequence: TGCAGTGCTAGACGGACAGGGATTGATCAGCCCCAGCATTTT. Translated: CSARRTGIDQPQHF.

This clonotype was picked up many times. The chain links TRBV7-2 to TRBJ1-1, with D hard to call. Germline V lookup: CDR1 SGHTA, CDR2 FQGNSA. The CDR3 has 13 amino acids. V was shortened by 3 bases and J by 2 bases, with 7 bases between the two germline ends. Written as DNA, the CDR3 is TGTGCCAGCAGCTTCCAGAGTAACACTGAAGCTTTCTTT. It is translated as CASSFQSNTEAFF.

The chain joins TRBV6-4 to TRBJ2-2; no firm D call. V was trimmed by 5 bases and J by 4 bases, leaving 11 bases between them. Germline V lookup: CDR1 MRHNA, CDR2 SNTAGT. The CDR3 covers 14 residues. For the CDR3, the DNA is TGTGCCAGCAGTACCTTCTGGGCCACCGGGGAGCTGTTTTTT. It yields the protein CASSTFWATGELFF.

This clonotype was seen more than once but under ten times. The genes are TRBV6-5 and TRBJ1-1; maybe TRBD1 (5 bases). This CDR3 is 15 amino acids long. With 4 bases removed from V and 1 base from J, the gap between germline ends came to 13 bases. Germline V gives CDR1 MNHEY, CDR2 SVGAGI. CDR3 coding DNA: TGTGCCAGCAGTTTCAGCAGGGATGCGAACACTGAAGCTTTCTTT. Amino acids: CASSFSRDANTEAFF.

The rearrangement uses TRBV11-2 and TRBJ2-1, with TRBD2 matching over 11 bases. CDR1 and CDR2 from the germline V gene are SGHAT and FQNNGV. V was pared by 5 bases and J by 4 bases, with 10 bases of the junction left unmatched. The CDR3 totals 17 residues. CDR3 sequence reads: CASSPRTSGFGYNEQFF. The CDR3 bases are TGTGCCAGCAGCCCCCGGACTAGCGGGTTCGGGTACAATGAGCAGTTCTTC. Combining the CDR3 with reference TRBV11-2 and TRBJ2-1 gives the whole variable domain EAGVAQSPRYKIIEKRQSVAFWCNPISGHATLYWYQQILGQGPKLLIQFQNNGVVDDSQLPKDRFSAERLKGVDSTLKIQPAKLEDSAVYLCASSPRTSGFGYNEQFFGPGTRLTVL.

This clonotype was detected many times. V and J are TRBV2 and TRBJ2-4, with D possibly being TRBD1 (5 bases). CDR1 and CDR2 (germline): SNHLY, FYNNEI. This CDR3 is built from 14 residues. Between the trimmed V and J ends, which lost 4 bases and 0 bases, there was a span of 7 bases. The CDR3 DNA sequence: TGTGCCAGCAGTGGACAGCAAGCCAAAAACATTCAGTACTTC. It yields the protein CASSGQQAKNIQYF.

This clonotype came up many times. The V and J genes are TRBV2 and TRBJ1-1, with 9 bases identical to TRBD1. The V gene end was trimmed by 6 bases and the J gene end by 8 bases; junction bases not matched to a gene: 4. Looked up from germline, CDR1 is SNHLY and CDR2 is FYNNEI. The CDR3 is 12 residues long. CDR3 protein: CASRPGQGEAFF. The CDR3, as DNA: TGTGCCAGCAGGCCGGGACAGGGCGAAGCTTTCTTT.

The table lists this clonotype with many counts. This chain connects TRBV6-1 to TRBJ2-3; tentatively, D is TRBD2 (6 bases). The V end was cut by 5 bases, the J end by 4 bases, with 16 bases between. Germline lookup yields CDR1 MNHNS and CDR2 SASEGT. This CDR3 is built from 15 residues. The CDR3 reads CASSYGLREADTQYF. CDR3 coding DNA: TGTGCCAGCAGTTACGGACTACGCGAAGCAGATACGCAGTATTTT.

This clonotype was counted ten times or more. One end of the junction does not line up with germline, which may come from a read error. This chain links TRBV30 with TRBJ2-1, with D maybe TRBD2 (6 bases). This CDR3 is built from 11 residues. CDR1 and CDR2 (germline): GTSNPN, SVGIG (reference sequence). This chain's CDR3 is CAWTTYNEQFF. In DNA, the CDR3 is TGTGCATGGACTACCTACAATGAGCAGTTCTTC.

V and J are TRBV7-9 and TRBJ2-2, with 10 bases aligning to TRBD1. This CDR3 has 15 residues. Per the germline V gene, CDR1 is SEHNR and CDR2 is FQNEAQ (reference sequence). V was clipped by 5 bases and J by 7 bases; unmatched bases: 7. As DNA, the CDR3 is TGTGCCAGCAGCCCCGGGACAGGGGCAAACGGGGAGCTGTTTTTT. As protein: CASSPGTGANGELFF.

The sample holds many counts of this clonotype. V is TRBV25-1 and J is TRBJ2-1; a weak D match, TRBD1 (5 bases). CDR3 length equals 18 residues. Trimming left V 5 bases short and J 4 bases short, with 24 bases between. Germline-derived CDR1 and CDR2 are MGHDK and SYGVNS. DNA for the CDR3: TGTGCCAGCAGTCCCCATCTAAGGGCAGGGTCGCGGTACAATGAGCAGTTCTTC. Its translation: CASSPHLRAGSRYNEQFF.

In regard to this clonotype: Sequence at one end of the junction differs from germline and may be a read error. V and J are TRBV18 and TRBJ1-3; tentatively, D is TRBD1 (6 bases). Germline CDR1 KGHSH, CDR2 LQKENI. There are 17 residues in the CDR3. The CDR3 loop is CASSPLPGQSSGNTIYF. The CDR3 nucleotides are TGTGCCAGTTCACCTCTCCCAGGACAGAGCTCTGGAAACACCATATATTTT.

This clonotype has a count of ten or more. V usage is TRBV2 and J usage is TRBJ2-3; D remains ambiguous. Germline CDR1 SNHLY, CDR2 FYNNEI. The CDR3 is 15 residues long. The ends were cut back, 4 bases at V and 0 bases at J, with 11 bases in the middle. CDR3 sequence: CASSVGFTSTDTQYF. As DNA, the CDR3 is TGTGCCAGCAGTGTCGGGTTTACTAGCACAGATACGCAGTATTTT.

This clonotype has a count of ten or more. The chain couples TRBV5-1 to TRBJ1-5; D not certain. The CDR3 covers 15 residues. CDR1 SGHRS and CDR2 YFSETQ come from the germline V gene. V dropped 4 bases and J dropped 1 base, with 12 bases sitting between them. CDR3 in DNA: TGCGCCAGCAGCCCCGATGGCCTGAGCAATCAGCCCCAGCATTTT. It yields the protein CASSPDGLSNQPQHF.